This is a list of T cell receptor beta chains from one sample in a study of T cell responses to AZD1222 COVID-19 vaccine. Libraries were prepared by immunoSEQ multiplex PCR; TCRdb keeps only in-frame clonotypes and omits some of them. Of 100,000 to 110,000 clones in the sample, over 90% were seen once. The starting material was peripheral blood, obtained on day 0 of AZD1222 vaccination. The source is an adult in good health. Both conserved end residues are part of each CDR3. The order of the fields is J gene, clone size, D gene, V gene, CDR3 DNA, CDR3 protein. The D gene is left open where the match is weak. Clone size is stated in some rows and not others, as once, few, many or a class when expanded.

J gene: TRBJ2-7
clone size: -
D gene: TRBD2
V gene: TRBV2
CDR3 DNA: TGTGCCAGCAGCCAAGGACTAGCGGGAACGGGCGAGCAGTACTTC
CDR3 protein: CASSQGLAGTGEQYF

J gene: TRBJ1-5
clone size: -
D gene: -
V gene: TRBV27
CDR3 DNA: TGTGCCAGCAGTCCGATACAGGGTAATCAGCCCCAGCATTTT
CDR3 protein: CASSPIQGNQPQHF

J gene: TRBJ2-1
clone size: -
D gene: -
V gene: TRBV25-1
CDR3 DNA: TGTGCCAGCAGCCCCACAACCTACAATGAGCAGTTCTTC
CDR3 protein: CASSPTTYNEQFF

J gene: TRBJ1-1
clone size: -
D gene: TRBD1
V gene: TRBV5-1
CDR3 DNA: TGCGCCAGCAGCTCTCCCGACAGGGGGATCACTGAAGCTTTCTTT
CDR3 protein: CASSSPDRGITEAFF

J gene: TRBJ2-1
clone size: -
D gene: -
V gene: TRBV2
CDR3 DNA: TGTGCCAGCAGGGGGGCAATTCAGGACAATGAGCAGTTCTTC
CDR3 protein: CASRGAIQDNEQFF

J gene: TRBJ1-5
clone size: -
D gene: TRBD1
V gene: TRBV28
CDR3 DNA: TGTGCCAGCATAGGAGGGGGCTTGGGCAATCAGCCCCAGCATTTT
CDR3 protein: CASIGGGLGNQPQHF

J gene: TRBJ2-5
clone size: -
D gene: -
V gene: TRBV5-6
CDR3 DNA: TGTGCCAGCAGCTTGGAAGTGGCGACGGATCATGGGGACCAGTACTTC
CDR3 protein: CASSLEVATDHGDQYF

J gene: TRBJ1-1
clone size: -
D gene: -
V gene: TRBV25-1
CDR3 DNA: TGTGCCAGCAGTCCATTCTGGTCAGTGAACACTGAAGCTTTCTTT
CDR3 protein: CASSPFWSVNTEAFF

J gene: TRBJ1-4
clone size: -
D gene: -
V gene: TRBV7-4
CDR3 DNA: TGTGCCAGCAGCTTAGAGGGACTACAGGCGGACGAAAAACTGTTTTTT
CDR3 protein: CASSLEGLQADEKLFF

J gene: TRBJ2-6
clone size: -
D gene: -
V gene: TRBV7-8
CDR3 DNA: TGTGCCAGCAGCCCCAGCCAGGGCGGGGCCAACGTCCTGACTTTC
CDR3 protein: CASSPSQGGANVLTF

J gene: TRBJ2-1
clone size: few
D gene: TRBD2
V gene: TRBV24-1
CDR3 DNA: TGTGCCACCACCAGCGGGACGCTTATAGGAGATGAGCAGTTCTTC
CDR3 protein: CATTSGTLIGDEQFF

J gene: TRBJ2-1
clone size: -
D gene: TRBD2
V gene: TRBV28
CDR3 DNA: TGTGCCAGCAGTCGGACTAGCGACAACTACAATGAGCAGTTCTTC
CDR3 protein: CASSRTSDNYNEQFF

J gene: TRBJ2-3
clone size: -
D gene: -
V gene: TRBV7-2
CDR3 DNA: TGTGCCAGCAGAAGGTCGGAGGGCACAGATACGCAGTATTTT
CDR3 protein: CASRRSEGTDTQYF

J gene: TRBJ2-7
clone size: -
D gene: TRBD1
V gene: TRBV30
CDR3 DNA: TGTGCCTGGAGTGTGGACAGGGGCTACGAGCAGTACTTC
CDR3 protein: CAWSVDRGYEQYF

J gene: TRBJ1-5
clone size: -
D gene: -
V gene: TRBV27
CDR3 DNA: TGTGCCAGCAGTTTTTTTGGTGGGAGCAATCAGCCCCAGCATTTT
CDR3 protein: CASSFFGGSNQPQHF

J gene: TRBJ2-7
clone size: -
D gene: -
V gene: TRBV5-6
CDR3 DNA: TGTGCCAGCAGCGCGGGACAGACGCGATCGGTCTACTTC
CDR3 protein: CASSAGQTRSVYF

J gene: TRBJ1-3
clone size: -
D gene: -
V gene: TRBV28
CDR3 DNA: TGTGCCAGCGATTCAGGGATCGGAAACACCATATATTTT
CDR3 protein: CASDSGIGNTIYF

J gene: TRBJ1-3
clone size: -
D gene: TRBD1
V gene: TRBV18
CDR3 DNA: TGTGCCAGCTCACCGGGACAGGGGGCACGAAACACCATATATTTT
CDR3 protein: CASSPGQGARNTIYF

J gene: TRBJ1-1
clone size: -
D gene: -
V gene: TRBV28
CDR3 DNA: TGTGCCAGCAGTCCGACACCTGACTCGACTTTCTTT
CDR3 protein: CASSPTPDSTFF

J gene: TRBJ1-6
clone size: -
D gene: -
V gene: TRBV15
CDR3 DNA: TGTGCCACCAGCCCCCGCCAGATTAATTCACCCCTCCACTTT
CDR3 protein: CATSPRQINSPLHF

J gene: TRBJ2-1
clone size: -
D gene: -
V gene: TRBV6-5
CDR3 DNA: TGTGCCAGCAGTTGGGCGAGGACAAACAATGAGCAGTTCTTC
CDR3 protein: CASSWARTNNEQFF

J gene: TRBJ2-3
clone size: -
D gene: TRBD2
V gene: TRBV6-6
CDR3 DNA: TGTGCCAGCAACCAACTAGCGCCTACAGATACGCAGTATTTT
CDR3 protein: CASNQLAPTDTQYF

J gene: TRBJ2-7
clone size: -
D gene: TRBD2
V gene: TRBV6-6
CDR3 DNA: TGTGCCAGCAAAGGGGCAACTAGCGGGAGAGTGTACGAGCAGTACTTC
CDR3 protein: CASKGATSGRVYEQYF

J gene: TRBJ1-2
clone size: -
D gene: -
V gene: TRBV5-4
CDR3 DNA: TGTGCCAGCAGCTTGGCGGGATCACGCGGGTATGGCTACACCTTC
CDR3 protein: CASSLAGSRGYGYTF

J gene: TRBJ1-3
clone size: -
D gene: -
V gene: TRBV6-1
CDR3 DNA: TGTGCCAGCAGTGAAGACCCCACGATCTCTGGAAACACCATATATTTT
CDR3 protein: CASSEDPTISGNTIYF

J gene: TRBJ2-3
clone size: once
D gene: -
V gene: TRBV7-3
CDR3 DNA: TGTGCCAGCAGCCCTTCCGGGACAAAAGGGGCCAGAGATACGCAGTATTTT
CDR3 protein: CASSPSGTKGARDTQYF

J gene: TRBJ2-7
clone size: -
D gene: TRBD2
V gene: TRBV19
CDR3 DNA: TGTGCCAGTAGTAAGGGACTAGCGGGGACCTACGAGCAGTACTTC
CDR3 protein: CASSKGLAGTYEQYF

J gene: TRBJ1-1
clone size: -
D gene: -
V gene: TRBV28
CDR3 DNA: TGTGCCAGCACCTTAGGGGGACTAACTGAAGCTTTCTTT
CDR3 protein: CASTLGGLTEAFF

J gene: TRBJ1-2
clone size: -
D gene: -
V gene: TRBV27
CDR3 DNA: TGTGCCAGTAAGGGTGTCGTCCATGGCTACACCTTC
CDR3 protein: CASKGVVHGYTF

J gene: TRBJ2-1
clone size: -
D gene: TRBD1
V gene: TRBV19
CDR3 DNA: TGTGCCAGCGGACAGGGTTCCTACAATGAGCAGTTCTTC
CDR3 protein: CASGQGSYNEQFF

J gene: TRBJ2-4
clone size: -
D gene: TRBD2
V gene: TRBV5-1
CDR3 DNA: TGCGCCAGCAGCTGGGGTACGGACCTAGCGGGAGTGGGCAAAAACATTCAGTACTTC
CDR3 protein: CASSWGTDLAGVGKNIQYF

J gene: TRBJ2-4
clone size: -
D gene: TRBD2
V gene: TRBV3-1/TRBV3-2
CDR3 DNA: TGTGCCAGCAGCCAATTCCCCCGGACTAGCGATCACAAAAACATTCAGTACTTC
CDR3 protein: CASSQFPRTSDHKNIQYF

J gene: TRBJ1-3
clone size: once
D gene: -
V gene: TRBV10-3
CDR3 DNA: TGTGCCATCAGTGGGGGTCGCGGATCTGGAAACACCATATATTTT
CDR3 protein: CAISGGRGSGNTIYF

J gene: TRBJ2-6
clone size: -
D gene: -
V gene: TRBV19
CDR3 DNA: TGTGCCAGTAGCACCGTACTCTCTGGGGCCAACGTCCTGACTTTC
CDR3 protein: CASSTVLSGANVLTF

J gene: TRBJ2-1
clone size: -
D gene: TRBD2
V gene: TRBV4-2
CDR3 DNA: TGTGCCAGCAGCCAAGTGACCCAAGCGGGAATCTACAATGAGCAGTTCTTC
CDR3 protein: CASSQVTQAGIYNEQFF

J gene: TRBJ1-6
clone size: -
D gene: -
V gene: TRBV5-1
CDR3 DNA: TGCGCCAGCAGCCCGGACGGGAGCTCCTATAATTCACCCCTCCACTTT
CDR3 protein: CASSPDGSSYNSPLHF

J gene: TRBJ2-7
clone size: -
D gene: TRBD1
V gene: TRBV27
CDR3 DNA: TGTGCCAGCAGTTTCCGACAGGGGGTCTCCTACGAGCAGTACTTC
CDR3 protein: CASSFRQGVSYEQYF

J gene: TRBJ1-1
clone size: -
D gene: -
V gene: TRBV7-8
CDR3 DNA: TGTGCCAGCAGCTTATGGGGATCAAACACTGAAGCTTTCTTT
CDR3 protein: CASSLWGSNTEAFF

J gene: TRBJ1-2
clone size: -
D gene: TRBD1
V gene: TRBV6-5
CDR3 DNA: TGTGCCAGCAGCACAGGGGGCGCAGCTAACTATGGCTACACCTTC
CDR3 protein: CASSTGGAANYGYTF

J gene: TRBJ2-5
clone size: -
D gene: -
V gene: TRBV5-5
CDR3 DNA: TGTGCCAGCAGCTTAACCGATACTCAAGAGACCCAGTACTTC
CDR3 protein: CASSLTDTQETQYF

J gene: TRBJ2-7
clone size: -
D gene: TRBD2
V gene: TRBV7-6
CDR3 DNA: TGTGCCAGCAGCGCGGGACTAGCGGGAGGGCATCGGTACGAGCAGTACTTC
CDR3 protein: CASSAGLAGGHRYEQYF

J gene: TRBJ2-7
clone size: -
D gene: -
V gene: TRBV10-3
CDR3 DNA: TGTGCCATCGGGCCGGTAGTCTCCTACGAGCAGTACTTC
CDR3 protein: CAIGPVVSYEQYF

J gene: TRBJ1-6
clone size: -
D gene: -
V gene: TRBV30
CDR3 DNA: TGTGCCTGGAAGGGGATCAATTCACCCCTCCACTTT
CDR3 protein: CAWKGINSPLHF

J gene: TRBJ2-1
clone size: -
D gene: TRBD2
V gene: TRBV27
CDR3 DNA: TGTGCCAGCAGTTCACGACTAGCGGGAGCCCCAGCCAATGAGCAGTTCTTC
CDR3 protein: CASSSRLAGAPANEQFF

J gene: TRBJ2-2
clone size: -
D gene: -
V gene: TRBV3-1/TRBV3-2
CDR3 DNA: TGTGCCAGCAGCCAGGCTAATCTAGGAACCCAATTTTTT
CDR3 protein: CASSQANLGTQFF

J gene: TRBJ2-1
clone size: -
D gene: TRBD1
V gene: TRBV19
CDR3 DNA: TGTGCCAGTAGTATAAGGCGCCAGGGGGCGAGTTACAATGAGCAGTTCTTC
CDR3 protein: CASSIRRQGASYNEQFF

J gene: TRBJ2-2
clone size: -
D gene: -
V gene: TRBV15
CDR3 DNA: TGTGCCACCAGCAGAGAGGCGGGAAGCACCGGGGAGCTGTTTTTT
CDR3 protein: CATSREAGSTGELFF

J gene: TRBJ2-1
clone size: -
D gene: TRBD2
V gene: TRBV24-1
CDR3 DNA: TGTGCCACCAGTGAACCGAGCGGGAGGAACTACAATGAGCAGTTCTTC
CDR3 protein: CATSEPSGRNYNEQFF

J gene: TRBJ1-5
clone size: -
D gene: -
V gene: TRBV7-8
CDR3 DNA: TGTGCCAGCAGCTTAGGACGGGTTTATAGCAATCAGCCCCAGCATTTT
CDR3 protein: CASSLGRVYSNQPQHF

J gene: TRBJ2-4
clone size: -
D gene: TRBD1
V gene: TRBV27
CDR3 DNA: TGTGCCAGCAGTTGGGGGGGACAGGGGAATCAAAACATTCAGTACTTC
CDR3 protein: CASSWGGQGNQNIQYF

J gene: TRBJ2-5
clone size: -
D gene: -
V gene: TRBV3-1/TRBV3-2
CDR3 DNA: TGTGCCAGCAGCCAAGTGTTATCAGGGGCGACCACGGAGACCCAGTACTTC
CDR3 protein: CASSQVLSGATTETQYF

J gene: TRBJ1-5
clone size: -
D gene: -
V gene: TRBV5-8
CDR3 DNA: TGTGCCAGCAGTCTGAGTAGGGGAGGTGAGAGCAATCAGCCCCAGCATTTT
CDR3 protein: CASSLSRGGESNQPQHF

J gene: TRBJ2-2
clone size: -
D gene: -
V gene: TRBV12-3/TRBV12-4
CDR3 DNA: TGTGCCAGCAGTTCCCCCTACCCTCGGGAGCTGTTTTTT
CDR3 protein: CASSSPYPRELFF

J gene: TRBJ2-2
clone size: -
D gene: -
V gene: TRBV5-6
CDR3 DNA: TGTGCCAGCAGCTTGGCGGGCAGGGGCGGAGTATATGGCACCGGGGAGCTGTTTTTT
CDR3 protein: CASSLAGRGGVYGTGELFF

J gene: TRBJ2-5
clone size: -
D gene: TRBD2
V gene: TRBV7-7
CDR3 DNA: TGTGCCAGCAGCTTAGATATAAGCGGGAGTCAAGAGACCCAGTACTTC
CDR3 protein: CASSLDISGSQETQYF